This T cell receptor (beta chain) was sequenced during a study of blood T cell repertoires in COVID-19. Study information: Both acute and convalescent COVID-19 samples were obtained from the United States, Italy and Spain. Sources were T cells, B-cell-depleted T cells, or PBMCs; the material itself was cDNA or gDNA.

V trimming: 5 bases; J trimming: 4 bases; junction bases outside the gene matches: 3. Germline CDR1 is SGHAT and CDR2 is FQNNGV. The length of the CDR3 is 14 residues. Libraries were prepared by immunoSEQ multiplex PCR; TCRdb keeps only in-frame clonotypes and omits some of them. The sample lists approximately 260,000 clones, approximately 79% occurring once. The sequenced material came from peripheral blood. The TCR was taken from a woman older than 75 with active or convalescent COVID-19. V usage is TRBV11-2 and J usage is TRBJ1-3; TRBD1 agrees at 9 bases. CDR3 nucleotides: TGTGCCAGCAGCCGGACAGGGGCAGGAAACACCATATATTTT. Its translation: CASSRTGAGNTIYF.